This T cell receptor (beta chain) was observed in a study of blood T cells in healthy people across ages. Study overall: Template switching picked up about one barcoded beta molecule for each two T cells.

With a J-beta primer mix and a sample-barcoded 5' primer, a second PCR ran about 6 to 11 cycles. Via MiXCR, TCRdb re-called the 5' RACE reads, giving one row per CDR3 protein. The sample includes over 1.5 million distinct CDR3 sequences, around 50% of them seen just once. CDR1 is ENHRY, CDR2 SYGVKD, per germline. V was clipped by 5 bases and J by 7 bases, with 12 bases between them. CDR3 length equals 13 residues. This clonotype was found a few times. The V and J genes are TRBV10-3 and TRBJ2-1, with TRBD1 as a possible D gene (5 bases). Sample: blood. The clonotype originates from a woman between 35 and 50 years old in good health. CDR3 nucleotides: TGTGCCATCAGTTCAGGGCTGGGAAATGAGCAGTTCTTC. Residues: CAISSGLGNEQFF.